This paragraph covers one TCR beta chain sequence. Participant ages covered about 18 to 100 years across 24 US areas. Participant reports of clinical history set cohort assignment. Germline loops: CDR1 MGHRA, CDR2 YSYEKL. This CDR3 spans 18 amino acids. V shed 0 bases, J shed 4 bases, and the junction held 11 bases outside the gene matches. Per the authors' pipeline: Estimation of nucleated cell counts relied on the amplification of reference gene primers. TCRdb's table, derived via immunoSEQ multiplex PCR, lists solely in-frame clones and lacks some. Clonal size and the V and J genes are those of that table, whereas D and trimming came from the DNA. The sample lists fewer than 500,000 clones; more than 75% were seen once. The data were obtained in a study of blood T cell repertoires in COVID-19. As for the study in general: Specimens from acute and convalescent COVID-19 originated in the United States, Italy and Spain.

The chain is built from TRBV4-1 and TRBJ2-1; 8 bases match TRBD1. What was sequenced was PBMCs or T cells enriched from blood (not recorded which). This TCR was sampled from a man between 25 and 39 years old who had recovered from COVID-19. The CDR3 coding sequence is TGCGCCAGCAGCCAAGACTCGCACGGGACAGGCCTATACAATGAGCAGTTCTTC. This codes for CASSQDSHGTGLYNEQFF.